This paragraph covers one TCR beta chain sequence. The data originate from a study of blood T cell repertoires in COVID-19. As for the study in general: Samples representing acute and convalescent COVID-19 were sourced from the United States, Italy and Spain.

Germline trimming cut 5 bases from V and 1 base from J; bases unmatched to any gene: 8. The CDR3 totals 15 residues. CDR1 SGHRS and CDR2 YFSETQ come from the germline V gene. Original methodology: Amplification of reference gene primers was used by the study to estimate nucleated cell counts. TCRdb's table, derived via immunoSEQ multiplex PCR, lists solely in-frame clones and lacks some. V and J calls and clone size are as listed in that table; D and trimming were resolved from the DNA. This table has tens of thousands of clones, 90% appearing once. The sequence was obtained from an elderly man with acute or convalescent COVID-19. The rearrangement uses TRBV5-1 and TRBJ1-1, with TRBD1 identical over 7 bases. The sequencing sample was made of peripheral blood. Here the CDR3 DNA reads TGCGCCAGCAGGATACGACAGGGTGAGAACACTGAAGCTTTCTTT. Amino acid sequence: CASRIRQGENTEAFF.